The clone carrying this TCR beta chain was seen a handful of times. Its specificity is unknown. Cultured CD4+ T cells had their DNA profiled by the Oncomine TCR Beta short-read assay. From the PCR reads, TCRdb called clonotypes with MiXCR, one entry per CDR3 protein. The sample lists about 7,800 distinct CDR3 sequences; under 65% were seen once. This sample is part of a study of vaccination and CD4 T cells after COVID-19. Background on the study: Median time from second vaccine dose to sampling was about 70 days (14 to 241).

CDR3 size: 14 residues. CDR1 and CDR2 from the germline V gene are LNHDA and SQIVND (reference sequence). V was clipped by 9 bases and J by 10 bases; unmatched bases: 14. Treatment reported: roughly ten-day PBMC culture with coronavirus spike peptide pools or control peptides (ViraFEST assay). During the years 2011-2018, before the COVID-19 pandemic, the unexposed donor's CD4+ T cells were collected. Study-level points and caveats: A relatively small number of convalescent patients were studied, and no early post-infection timepoints were included.

This chain links TRBV19 with TRBJ1-1, with 10 bases aligning to TRBD1. The material sequenced was CD4+ T cells from blood, cultured in vitro. The receptor's source is a human donor in good health. Here the CDR3 reads CASKTLTGGGGAFF. In nucleotides, the CDR3 is TGTGCCAGCAAGACATTGACAGGGGGCGGAGGAGCTTTCTTT.